This T cell receptor beta chain was recovered during a study of quantifying T cell responses using KT2 cells. Overall study context: Reverse transcription used primers in the TCR alpha and beta constant regions.

At least ten counts were recorded for this clonotype. Each cDNA got a UMI-containing oligo ligated at its 3' end. The first PCR ran 4 to 5 cycles with an equimolar RC1.1 and RC1.2 beta primer mix. TCRdb ran MiXCR on the UMI-ligation and nested PCR reads and lists one entry per CDR3 protein. The sample lists approximately 50,000 distinct CDR3 sequences; more than 9% were seen once. The CDR3 runs 16 residues. Trimming took off 0 bases at V and 7 bases at J, with 15 bases between the two ends. CDR1 SGHAT and CDR2 FQNNGV come from the germline V gene. The V gene is TRBV11-2, the J gene TRBJ1-4; D is uncertain. The sample was PBMCs spiked with cells of the T cell clone KT2. This receptor was taken from a human donor. The DNA of the CDR3 is TGTGCCAGCAGCTTAGAGTTAGGAATGTGGAGTGAAAAACTGTTTTTT. Translation: CASSLELGMWSEKLFF.